This paragraph reports one TCR beta chain. The antigen is undetermined. Assay used: immunoSEQ multiplex PCR; TCRdb lists only in-frame clones, some missing. The data contain around 400,000 clones, approximately 92% of them singletons. The sample originates from a study of Ad26.COV2.S vaccination and SARS-CoV-2 variants. At the level of the study: Among those in the COV1001 Ad26.COV2.S trial arm was the donor. Study-wide points: Total T cell responses may have been underestimated by the TCR breadth and depth analyses.

Germline CDR1 and CDR2: MNHEY and SMNVEV (reference sequence). This CDR3 comprises 13 residues. The J segment lost 4 bases and the V segment lost 6 bases, leaving 3 bases of the junction unmatched. The treatment: some 20 received Ad26.COV2.S at low or high dose, single or two shots; several received placebo; per-sample allocation not given. Vaccine and placebo recipients were sampled on day 63 after the first injection. The donor was a Boston adult aged 18-55 years. The vaccine delivered Wuhan-strain SARS-CoV-2 spike through an Ad26 vector. This clonotype originated in a person aged 18-65 years who received the Ad26.COV2.S COVID-19 vaccine or a placebo. Sequenced here: peripheral blood, sampled in a trial of Ad26.COV2.S vaccine versus placebo. This chain uses TRBV27 with TRBJ1-2; TRBD1 matches at 9 bases. DNA for the CDR3: TGTGCCAGCAGCTCGGGACAGGGCTATGGCTACACCTTC. It is translated as CASSSGQGYGYTF.